The 17 T cell receptor beta chains reported below all come from one sample, sequenced in a study of cytomegalovirus exposure and HLA in healthy donors. Primers: 60 Vbeta forward and 13 Jbeta reverse. TCRdb's copy holds only in-frame clones and misses some; the assay was immunoSEQ multiplex PCR. The repertoire includes around 180,000 clones, around 77% of them detected once, and about 2.4% sits in the top ten. Sequenced material: PBMCs. The receptors were sampled from a man in his 60s in good health and CMV-seronegative.

This sequence joins TRBV30 and TRBJ2-1; maybe TRBD1 (5 bases). The CDR3 has 16 residues. V was clipped by 2 bases and J by 0 bases, with 14 bases between them. Germline V gene data show CDR1 as GTSNPN and CDR2 as SVGIG (reference sequence). For the CDR3, the DNA is TGTGCCTGGAGTCCGAAGGGGTTGAGCTCCTACAATGAGCAGTTCTTC. Translating it yields CAWSPKGLSSYNEQFF.

This clone came up a few times. The same CDR3 also results from other DNA sequences found in this sample. The V and J genes are TRBV6-5 and TRBJ1-6; TRBD1 agrees at 8 bases. The germline gives CDR1 MNHEY, CDR2 SVGAGI. The CDR3 covers 16 residues. The V gene end was trimmed by 1 base and the J gene end by 10 bases; junction bases not matched to a gene: 9. CDR3 in DNA: TGTGCCAGCAGTTACTATGGGGGACAGGAATTATCACCCCTCCACTTT. Protein sequence: CASSYYGGQELSPLHF.

The chain is built from TRBV25-1 and TRBJ1-5, with D unclear. This CDR3 spans 13 amino acids. From germline, CDR1 is MGHDK and CDR2 SYGVNS. V lost 1 base and J lost 4, with 5 bases in between. The CDR3 sequence: CASSESGNQPQHF. The CDR3 DNA reads as TGTGCCAGCAGTGAATCGGGAAATCAGCCCCAGCATTTT.

The chain carries TRBV4-1 and TRBJ2-7, with TRBD1 matching 7 bases. Germline trimming cut 4 bases from V and 6 bases from J; bases unmatched to any gene: 9. The CDR3 is made up of 14 amino acids. CDR1 and CDR2 (germline): MGHRA, YSYEKL. The CDR3 sequence: CASSLNRGNGEQYF. The CDR3 DNA is TGCGCCAGCAGCCTGAACAGGGGCAACGGCGAGCAGTACTTC.

In DNA form, the CDR3 reads TGTGCCAGCAGCTTACTAGCGGGGAGGCATGCAGATACGCAGTATTTT. Translation gives CASSLLAGRHADTQYF. The chain carries TRBV7-9 and TRBJ2-3; TRBD2 matches at 9 bases. The CDR3 length is 16 residues. Trimming took 2 bases from V and 4 from J; bases not matched to a gene: 7. CDR1 is SEHNR, CDR2 FQNEAQ, per germline (reference sequence).

This chain connects TRBV29-1 to TRBJ2-7; TRBD1 agrees at 8 bases. CDR1 and CDR2 (germline): SQVTM, ANQGSEA. V shed 6 bases and J 7 bases; nucleotides not matched to a gene: 5. The CDR3 is made up of 11 amino acids. CDR3 region: CSVKTGGEQYF. The CDR3 nucleotides are TGCAGCGTGAAAACAGGGGGGGAGCAGTACTTC.

The chain couples TRBV12-5 to TRBJ1-5, with D unclear. Deletions cut 2 bases from V and 8 bases from J, with 7 bases between. Germline CDR1 is LGHNT and CDR2 is FRNRAP. This CDR3 is 12 amino acids long. CDR3 coding DNA: TGTGCTAGTGGTTTGCCCACAGAGCCCCAGCATTTT. This encodes CASGLPTEPQHF. The full variable domain, in which reference TRBV12-5 and TRBJ1-5 provide the parts outside the CDR3, is DARVTQTPRHKVTEMGQEVTMRCQPILGHNTVFWYRQTMMQGLELLAYFRNRAPLDDSGMPKDRFSAEMPDATLATLKIQPSEPRDSAVYFCASGLPTEPQHFGDGTRLSIL.

V and J are TRBV5-8 and TRBJ2-3, with 9 positions matching TRBD2. With 1 base clipped from V and 2 bases from J, the junction kept 5 bases outside the gene matches. The CDR3 extends over 16 amino acids. CDR1 is SGHTS and CDR2 is YDEGEE in the germline V gene. The CDR3 DNA reads TGTGCCAGCAGCTTGAGGCTAGCGGGGTACACAGATACGCAGTATTTT. Translated: CASSLRLAGYTDTQYF.

V gene TRBV6-1 combines with J gene TRBJ1-1, with D possibly matching TRBD1 (6 bases). This CDR3 is 11 amino acids long. The germline CDR1 and CDR2 sequences are MNHNS and SASEGT. Trimming removed 7 bases at V and 11 bases at J, with 14 bases between. This CDR3 reads CASNLAGAAFF. The CDR3 DNA reads TGTGCCAGCAATCTGGCAGGGGCGGCTTTCTTT.

The V gene is TRBV29-1, the J gene TRBJ2-3; 9 bases align to TRBD1. V lost 7 bases to trimming and J lost 5 bases; unmatched junction nucleotides: 10. Germline CDR1 is SQVTM and CDR2 is ANQGSEA. The CDR3 has 14 amino acids. In DNA form, the CDR3 reads TGCAGCGCATCGACAGGGGGTGGGGGAGATACGCAGTATTTT. This encodes CSASTGGGGDTQYF.

V usage is TRBV19 and J usage is TRBJ2-1, with 8 bases aligning to TRBD2. CDR1 and CDR2 (germline): LNHDA, SQIVND (reference sequence). Unmatched junction bases numbered 6, after V lost 9 bases and J lost 2 bases. CDR3 length: 14 residues. The chain's CDR3 is CASKISGAYNEQFF. DNA of the CDR3: TGTGCCAGCAAGATTAGCGGGGCCTACAATGAGCAGTTCTTC.

The chain couples TRBV5-8 to TRBJ1-2, with a weak D call TRBD1 (5 bases). The germline V gene encodes CDR1 SGHTS and CDR2 YDEGEE. V gave up 1 base and J gave up 4 bases, with 20 bases separating them. This CDR3 region has 17 residues. CDR3 coding DNA: TGTGCCAGCAGCTTGTATGGGAAGGGGCAGGTCCTCTATGGCTACACCTTC. Amino acid sequence: CASSLYGKGQVLYGYTF.

V is TRBV12-5 and J is TRBJ1-6; 7 nucleotides line up with TRBD1. The CDR3 is 14 residues long. Germline CDR1 and CDR2: LGHNT and FRNRAP. Trimming at V came to 5 bases and at J to 7 bases, leaving 5 bases not matched to a gene. CDR3 loop: CASGPAGGNSPLHF. The DNA of the CDR3 is TGTGCTAGTGGTCCGGCAGGGGGGAATTCACCCCTCCACTTT.

A single count supports this clone. This chain uses TRBV5-6 with TRBJ2-3, with D maybe TRBD2 (6 bases). CDR1 and CDR2 (germline): SGHDT, YYEEEE. The ends were cut back, 2 bases at V and 1 base at J, with 8 bases in the middle. CDR3 length: 14 amino acids. CDR3 coding DNA: TGTGCCAGCAGCTTAGCGGGTCGCACAGATACGCAGTATTTT. This sequence encodes CASSLAGRTDTQYF. The entire variable domain, with the rest obtained from reference TRBV5-6 and TRBJ2-3, is as follows: DAGVTQSPTHLIKTRGQQVTLRCSPKSGHDTVSWYQQALGQGPQFIFQYYEEEERQRGNFPDRFSGHQFPNYSSELNVNALLLGDSALYLCASSLAGRTDTQYFGPGTRLTVL.

J is TRBJ2-7 and V is TRBV7-9; 8 positions match TRBD1. CDR3 length: 15 amino acids. Germline V lookup: CDR1 SEHNR, CDR2 FQNEAQ (reference sequence). V shed 5 bases and J 0 bases; nucleotides not matched to a gene: 6. The CDR3, as DNA: TGTGCCAGCAGCCCACGACAGGGGTCCTCCTACGAGCAGTACTTC. Amino acid sequence: CASSPRQGSSYEQYF.

The chain couples TRBV30 to TRBJ2-7; TRBD2 matches at 11 bases. V lost 2 bases and J lost 5; bases outside the gene matches: 14. In germline, CDR1 is GTSNPN, CDR2 SVGIG (reference sequence). The CDR3 has 17 residues. CDR3 bases: TGTGCCTGGAGTAGACTAGCGGGGTTTAAGCTTGGTGACGAGCAGTACTTC. As protein: CAWSRLAGFKLGDEQYF. The full variable domain, in which reference TRBV30 and TRBJ2-7 provide the parts outside the CDR3, is SQTIHQWPATLVQPVGSPLSLECTVEGTSNPNLYWYRQAAGRGLQLLFYSVGIGQISSEVPQNLSASRPQDRQFILSSKKLLLSDSGFYLCAWSRLAGFKLGDEQYFGPGTRLTVT.

This clone was recorded once. V gene TRBV6-4 combines with J gene TRBJ1-5; 8 nucleotides align to TRBD1. The trim removed 4 bases at V and 3 bases at J, leaving 8 bases unmatched. CDR3 length: 16 residues. Germline assignment: CDR1 MRHNA and CDR2 SNTAGT. DNA for the CDR3: TGTGCCAGCAGTGCCGACAGGGGAGGAGACAATCAGCCCCAGCATTTT. This sequence encodes CASSADRGGDNQPQHF.